This TCR beta chain was obtained from a study of shared clonotypes between healthy human individuals (dated by TCRdb to 2020 to 2021). Broadly, across the study: The cohort included a few men and a couple of women between 18 and 49 years of age. For each donor, CD4 naive and CD4 memory were each run on three plates, CD8 naive on two plates, and CD8 memory on one plate. To estimate repertoire size and how much clonotypes are shared between individuals, the study performed deep sequencing of blood TCR repertoires from roughly five healthy adults. To increase sequencing depth and limit assay-specific biases, different laboratories used diverse techniques to prepare libraries and sequence TCR repertoires. Each donor's leukapheresis produced roughly between roughly 0.85 and 9.5 billion PBMCs.

TCR CDR3 regions were amplified from genomic DNA by multiplex PCR using the deep immunoSEQ assay. Extracted genomic DNA from each cell subset was distributed evenly across all wells of several immunoSEQ 96-well plates, and each plate was treated as a replicate. For sorted subsets, each replicate PCR was loaded with 200 to 250 ng genomic DNA, equivalent to some 31,000 T cell genomes. The purified libraries were quantified using a Qubit 3.0 fluorometer, sized with a Bioanalyzer 2100, and then quantified again using the KAPA Library Quantification kit. Each immunoSEQ 96-well plate was sequenced on its own single-read 150-cycle Illumina NextSeq 550 flow cell. The study's own analysis went as follows. Because only junctional sequences without quality scores were contained in the immunoSEQ output, filtering matching that applied to full-length reads could not be performed. Sequences were annotated with PyIR, a Python wrapper for IgBLAST v1.9, using IMGT germline references to assign V/J genes and CDR3. Reads with weak V/J assignments (E-value above 1e-6), missing CDR3, stop codons, out-of-frame junctions, or ambiguous translated residues were removed. A V3J clonotype was defined by an identical inferred V gene, J gene, and CDR3 amino acid sequence. To compute the percentage overlap between repertoires, the number of shared unique clonotypes was divided by the size of the smaller repertoire. Richness of each repertoire was evaluated using RTK rarefaction, the Chao1 estimator, and Recon v2.1 estimates of unobserved clonotypes. Generation probabilities were computed with OLGA for all TCRbeta clonotypes obtained by the gDNA method from several donors. TCRdb retrieved this table from immuneACCESS and kept in-frame rearrangements only. Not all clones are present; in checked studies, unresolved V genes account for under half, and no reason is known for the remainder. V, J and clone size derive from that table, while D and trimming were established from the DNA sequence. Recorded for this sample are approximately 600,000 clones; approximately 96% of them occurred a single time. The ten largest clones take up over 0.1% of the sample.

Points the paper makes about the study in general: When several donors were compared, the shared fraction of clonotypes was about 5% for naive CD4, roughly 3.4% for naive CD8, roughly 2.3% for memory CD4, and 0.35% to 0.4% for memory CD8. The genetic and exposure-history diversity represented was limited by the small number of donors. Compared with non-shared clonotypes, the clonotypes found in all four sorted-subset donors had higher generation probabilities. Sampling was restricted to blood, and TCR repertoires in tissue are likely to differ from TCR repertoires in blood. Even with the large sequencing depth, rarefaction of the sorted-subset datasets indicated that sequencing was incomplete. Pairwise subsampling led to the expectation that sequencing depth would affect the degree of clonotype sharing among donors. Naive subsets generally had larger estimated clonotype richness than memory subsets.

Concerning this clone: Its antigen specificity is not known. Base qualities are missing; no much larger clone stands one base away.

The CDR3 spans 16 residues, from the cysteine through the phenylalanine. The read is trimmed to its CDR3 DNA, 48 bases read in frame from base 1. For the CD8 naive samples, CD45RO-negative cells were positively selected for CCR7, yielding a CD45RA+CCR7+ population from which TemRA cells were excluded. The donors were healthy, HIV-negative adults who had no recently reported acute infections or vaccinations. Every donor was a Caucasian adult residing in Nashville, Tennessee, USA. After blood collection by leukapheresis, PBMCs were isolated using Ficoll-Histopaque density gradient centrifugation and then cryopreserved in the vapor phase of liquid nitrogen. Analytical flow cytometry was used to check the purity and quantity of every magnetically sorted T cell population. From each sorted fraction, genomic DNA was isolated and quantified by UV absorbance on a Nanodrop 2000c.

Sequenced sample: naive CD8+ T cells sorted from blood. Interpreted using the paper, the cell subset or site label stands for: CD45RA+CCR7+. The sequence came from a woman between 25 and 40 years old in good health. The chain employs TRBV21-1 and TRBJ2-1; the table's D call TRBD2 went unverified against the DNA. TRBV21-1 represents a pseudogene. The DNA sequence is TGTGCCAGCAGCAACCCACGGCGGCTAACCTACAATGAGCAGTTCTTC. Its coded protein is CASSNPRRLTYNEQFF.